The clone carrying this TCR beta chain has a count of ten or more. Its ends do not fully match the called genes, so a read error is possible. Authors' data handling: Building a distant-metastasis classifier for papillary thyroid cancer drew on CDR3 differences across clinicopathological groups. TCRdb reprocessed the PCR reads using MiXCR. Here the V and J calls rest on TCRdb's processing, not on the authors' analysis. The sample records several thousand clones, roughly 16% being singletons. The data were taken from a study of metastatic and nonmetastatic thyroid tumors. The CDR3 is made up of 12 amino acids. The V gene's germline CDR1 is SGHRS and CDR2 YFSETQ. Each patient went into thyroid surgery without having received any treatment.

This chain uses TRBV5-1 with TRBJ1-1; no clear D gene. The TCR originated in a male donor with papillary thyroid cancer or a benign thyroid nodule (not recorded which). Some clones in this sample may be carry-over from other donors' samples. The sample consisted of tumor tissue. The CDR3 spells CVSSWGNTEAFF. In DNA form, the CDR3 reads TGCGTCAGCAGCTGGGGGAACACTGAAGCTTTCTTT.